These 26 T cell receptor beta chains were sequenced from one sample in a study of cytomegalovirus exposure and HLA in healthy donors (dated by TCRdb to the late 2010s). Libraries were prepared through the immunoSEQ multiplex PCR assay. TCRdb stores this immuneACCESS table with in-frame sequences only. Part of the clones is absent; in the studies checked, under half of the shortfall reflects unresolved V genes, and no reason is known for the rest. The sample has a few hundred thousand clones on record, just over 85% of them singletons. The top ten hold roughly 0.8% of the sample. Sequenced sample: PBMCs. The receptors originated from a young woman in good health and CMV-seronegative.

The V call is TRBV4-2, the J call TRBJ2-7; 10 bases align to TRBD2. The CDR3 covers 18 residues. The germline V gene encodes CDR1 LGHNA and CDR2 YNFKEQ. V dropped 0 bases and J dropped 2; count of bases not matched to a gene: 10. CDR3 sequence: CASSQDSFGGLATYEQYF. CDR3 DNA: TGTGCCAGCAGCCAAGATTCTTTCGGGGGACTAGCGACCTACGAGCAGTACTTC.

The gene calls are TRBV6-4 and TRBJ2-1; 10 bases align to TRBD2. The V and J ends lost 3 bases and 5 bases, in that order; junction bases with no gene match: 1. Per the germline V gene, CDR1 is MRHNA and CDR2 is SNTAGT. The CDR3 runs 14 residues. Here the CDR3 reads CASSDLAGDNEQFF. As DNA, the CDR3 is TGTGCCAGCAGTGATCTAGCGGGGGACAATGAGCAGTTCTTC.

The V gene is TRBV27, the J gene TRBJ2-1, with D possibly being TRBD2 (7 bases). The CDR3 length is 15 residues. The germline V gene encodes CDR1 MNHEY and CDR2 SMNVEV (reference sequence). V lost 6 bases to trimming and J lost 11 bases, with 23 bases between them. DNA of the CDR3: TGTGCCAGCAGCCTTCGTGGGGCAGAGGGGGGGAAGCAGTTCTTC. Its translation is CASSLRGAEGGKQFF.

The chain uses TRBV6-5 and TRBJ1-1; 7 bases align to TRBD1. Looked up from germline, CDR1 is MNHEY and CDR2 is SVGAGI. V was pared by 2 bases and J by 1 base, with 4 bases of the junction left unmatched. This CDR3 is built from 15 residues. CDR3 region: CASSYTTGSNTEAFF. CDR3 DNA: TGTGCCAGCAGTTACACGACAGGGTCGAACACTGAAGCTTTCTTT.

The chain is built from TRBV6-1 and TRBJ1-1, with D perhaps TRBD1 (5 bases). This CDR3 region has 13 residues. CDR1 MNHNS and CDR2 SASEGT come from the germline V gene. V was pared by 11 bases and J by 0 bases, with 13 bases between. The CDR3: CALREGMNTEAFF. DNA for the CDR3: TGTGCCCTCAGGGAGGGGATGAACACTGAAGCTTTCTTT.

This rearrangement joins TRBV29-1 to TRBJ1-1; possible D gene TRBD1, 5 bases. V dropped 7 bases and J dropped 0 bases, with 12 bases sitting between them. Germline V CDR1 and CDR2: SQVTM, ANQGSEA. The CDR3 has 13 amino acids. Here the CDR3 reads CSARGGMNTEAFF. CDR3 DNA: TGCAGCGCTCGCGGGGGTATGAACACTGAAGCTTTCTTT.

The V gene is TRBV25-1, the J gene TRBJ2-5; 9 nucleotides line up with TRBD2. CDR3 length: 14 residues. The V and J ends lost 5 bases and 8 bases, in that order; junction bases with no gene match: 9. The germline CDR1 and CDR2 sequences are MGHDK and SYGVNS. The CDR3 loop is CASSFTGTSNTQYF. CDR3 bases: TGTGCCAGCAGTTTCACCGGGACTAGCAATACCCAGTACTTC.

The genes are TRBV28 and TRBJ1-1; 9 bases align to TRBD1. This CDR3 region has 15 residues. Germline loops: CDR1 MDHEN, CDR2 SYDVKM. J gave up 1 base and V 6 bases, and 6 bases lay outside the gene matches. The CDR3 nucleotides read TGTGCCAGCAGCTCTCCGGGACAGGGGAACACTGAAGCTTTCTTT. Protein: CASSSPGQGNTEAFF. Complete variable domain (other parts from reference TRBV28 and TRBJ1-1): DVKVTQSSRYLVKRTGEKVFLECVQDMDHENMFWYRQDPGLGLRLIYFSYDVKMKEKGDIPEGYSVSREKKERFSLILESASTNQTSMYLCASSSPGQGNTEAFFGQGTRLTVV.

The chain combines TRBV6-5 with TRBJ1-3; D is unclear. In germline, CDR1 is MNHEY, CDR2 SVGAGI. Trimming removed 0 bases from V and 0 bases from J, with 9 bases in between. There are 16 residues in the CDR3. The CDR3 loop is CASSYSRALSGNTIYF. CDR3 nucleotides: TGTGCCAGCAGTTACTCGAGAGCGCTCTCTGGAAACACCATATATTTT.

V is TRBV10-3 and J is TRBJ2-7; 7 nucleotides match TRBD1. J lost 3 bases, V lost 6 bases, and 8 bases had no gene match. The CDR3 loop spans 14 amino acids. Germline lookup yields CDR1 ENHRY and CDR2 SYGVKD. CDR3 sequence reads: CAIRAPTGYYEQYF. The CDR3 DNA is TGTGCCATCAGGGCCCCGACAGGGTACTACGAGCAGTACTTC.

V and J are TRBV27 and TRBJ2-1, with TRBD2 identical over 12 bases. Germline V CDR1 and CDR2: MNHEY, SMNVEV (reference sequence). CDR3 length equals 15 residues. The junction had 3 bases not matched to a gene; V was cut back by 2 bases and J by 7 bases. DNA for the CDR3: TGTGCCAGCAGTTTACCCGGACTAGCGGGAAATGAGCAGTTCTTC. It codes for CASSLPGLAGNEQFF.

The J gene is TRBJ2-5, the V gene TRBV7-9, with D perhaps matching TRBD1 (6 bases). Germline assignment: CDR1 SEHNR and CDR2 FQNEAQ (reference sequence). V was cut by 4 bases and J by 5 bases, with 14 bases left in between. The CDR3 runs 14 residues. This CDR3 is CASSSTTRGETQYF. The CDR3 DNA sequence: TGTGCCAGCAGCTCCACCACTAGGGGGGAGACCCAGTACTTC.

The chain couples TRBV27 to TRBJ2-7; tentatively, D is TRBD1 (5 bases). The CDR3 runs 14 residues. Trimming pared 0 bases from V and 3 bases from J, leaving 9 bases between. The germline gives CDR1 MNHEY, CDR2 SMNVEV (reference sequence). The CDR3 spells CASSLSKGNYEQYF. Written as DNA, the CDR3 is TGTGCCAGCAGTTTATCTAAGGGGAACTACGAGCAGTACTTC.

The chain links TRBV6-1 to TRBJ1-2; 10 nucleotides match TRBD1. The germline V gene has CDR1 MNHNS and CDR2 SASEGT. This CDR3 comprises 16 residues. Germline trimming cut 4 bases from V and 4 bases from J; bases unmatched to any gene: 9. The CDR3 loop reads CASSAGTGEGGYGYTF. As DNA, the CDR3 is TGTGCCAGCAGTGCCGGGACAGGGGAAGGTGGCTATGGCTACACCTTC.

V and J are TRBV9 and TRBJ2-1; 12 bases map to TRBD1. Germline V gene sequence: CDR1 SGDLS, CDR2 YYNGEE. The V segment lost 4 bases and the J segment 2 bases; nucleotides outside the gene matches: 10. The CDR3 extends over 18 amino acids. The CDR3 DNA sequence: TGTGCCAGCAGCCCCAGGGACAGGGGGCTTTCGACCTACAATGAGCAGTTCTTC. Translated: CASSPRDRGLSTYNEQFF.

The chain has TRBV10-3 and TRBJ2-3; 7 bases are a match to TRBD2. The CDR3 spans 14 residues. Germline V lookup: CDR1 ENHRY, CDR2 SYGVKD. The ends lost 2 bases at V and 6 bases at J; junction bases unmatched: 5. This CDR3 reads CAISERTSRDTQYF. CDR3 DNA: TGTGCCATCAGTGAGAGGACTAGTCGGGATACGCAGTATTTT.

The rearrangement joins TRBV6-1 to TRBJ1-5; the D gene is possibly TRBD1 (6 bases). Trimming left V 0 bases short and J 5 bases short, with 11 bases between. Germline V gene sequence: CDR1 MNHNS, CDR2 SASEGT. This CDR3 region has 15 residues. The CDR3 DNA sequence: TGTGCCAGCAGTGAAGCGTCGCAGGGGCATCAGCCCCAGCATTTT. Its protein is CASSEASQGHQPQHF.

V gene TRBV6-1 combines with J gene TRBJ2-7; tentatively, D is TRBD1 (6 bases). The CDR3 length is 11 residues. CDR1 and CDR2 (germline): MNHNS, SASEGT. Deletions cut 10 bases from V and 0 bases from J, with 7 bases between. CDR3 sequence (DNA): TGTGCCACAGGGGCCTCCTACGAGCAGTACTTC. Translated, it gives CATGASYEQYF.

CDR3 region: CASSPGGQGRWTEAFF. CDR3 sequence (DNA): TGTGCCAGCAGCCCCGGGGGACAGGGCCGTTGGACTGAAGCTTTCTTT. The J gene is TRBJ1-1, the V gene TRBV5-4; 9 nucleotides agree with TRBD1. The length of the CDR3 is 16 residues. Germline V gene sequence: CDR1 SGHNT, CDR2 YYREEE (reference sequence). Trimming cost V 4 bases and J 5 bases; bases outside gene matches: 12. The full variable domain, completed using reference TRBV5-4 and TRBJ1-1, is ETGVTQSPTHLIKTRGQQVTLRCSSQSGHNTVSWYQQALGQGPQFIFQYYREEENGRGNFPPRFSGLQFPNYSSELNVNALELDDSALYLCASSPGGQGRWTEAFFGQGTRLTVV.

In nucleotides, the CDR3 is TGTGCCAGCAGCTTTACTCAAAACACCGGGGAGCTGTTTTTT. It translates to CASSFTQNTGELFF. The chain carries TRBV7-2 and TRBJ2-2; D remains ambiguous. The CDR3 is 14 amino acids. V was pared by 3 bases and J by 2 bases, with 7 bases between. Germline V gene sequence: CDR1 SGHTA, CDR2 FQGNSA.

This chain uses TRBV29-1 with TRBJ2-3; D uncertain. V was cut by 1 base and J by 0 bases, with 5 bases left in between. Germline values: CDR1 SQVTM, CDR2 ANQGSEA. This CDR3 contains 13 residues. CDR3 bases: TGCAGCGTTGAAGCTACTAGCACAGATACGCAGTATTTT. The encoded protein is CSVEATSTDTQYF.

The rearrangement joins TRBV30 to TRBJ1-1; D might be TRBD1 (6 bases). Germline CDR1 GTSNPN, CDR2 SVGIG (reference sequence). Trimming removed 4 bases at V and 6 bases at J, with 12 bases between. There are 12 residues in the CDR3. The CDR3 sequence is CAWKRGGPEAFF. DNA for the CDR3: TGTGCCTGGAAAAGGGGGGGGCCTGAAGCTTTCTTT.

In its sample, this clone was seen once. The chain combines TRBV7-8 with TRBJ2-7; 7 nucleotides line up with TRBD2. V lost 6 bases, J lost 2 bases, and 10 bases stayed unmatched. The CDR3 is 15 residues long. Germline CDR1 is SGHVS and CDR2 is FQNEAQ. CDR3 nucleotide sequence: TGTGCCAGCAGGTTACCCCTAGCGGATACCTACGAGCAGTACTTC. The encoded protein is CASRLPLADTYEQYF.

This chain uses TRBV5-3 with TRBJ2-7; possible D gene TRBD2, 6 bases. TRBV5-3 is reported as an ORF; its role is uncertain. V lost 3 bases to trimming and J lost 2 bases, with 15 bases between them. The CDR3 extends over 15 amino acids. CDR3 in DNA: TGTGCCAGAAGCTCCTGCCTTTGGGGGGCCTACGAGCAGTACTTC. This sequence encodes CARSSCLWGAYEQYF.

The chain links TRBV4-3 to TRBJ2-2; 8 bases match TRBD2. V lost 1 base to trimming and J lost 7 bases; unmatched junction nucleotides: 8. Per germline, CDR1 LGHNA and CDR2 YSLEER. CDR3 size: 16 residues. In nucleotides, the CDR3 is TGCGCCAGCAGCCAAGGAGGCGGGGGGCCCAGCGGGGAGCTGTTTTTT. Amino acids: CASSQGGGGPSGELFF.

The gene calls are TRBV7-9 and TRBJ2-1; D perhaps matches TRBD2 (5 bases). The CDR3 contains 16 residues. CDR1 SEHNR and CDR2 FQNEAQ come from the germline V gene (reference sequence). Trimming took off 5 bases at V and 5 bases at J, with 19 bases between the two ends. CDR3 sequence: CASSRIRGALNNEQFF. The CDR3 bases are TGTGCCAGCAGCAGAATTCGGGGTGCCTTAAACAATGAGCAGTTCTTC.